These 6 T cell receptor beta chains share one sample of origin, sequenced in a study of control samples from healthy donors and cancer patients. Profiling relied on immunoSEQ multiplex PCR, and the TCRdb table lists in-frame clones only, not all of them. The table shows approximately 130,000 clones, with more than 75% occurring only once. The source material was blood. The receptors were gathered from a man under 40 in good health.

The gene calls are TRBV5-1 and TRBJ2-2, with a weak D call TRBD1 (6 bases). CDR3 length: 16 amino acids. Looked up from germline, CDR1 is SGHRS and CDR2 is YFSETQ. V was shortened by 5 bases and J by 0 bases, with 14 bases between the two germline ends. This CDR3 reads CASRPSGAANTGELFF. The CDR3 region has the DNA TGCGCCAGCAGGCCTTCAGGGGCCGCGAACACCGGGGAGCTGTTTTTT.

The chain employs TRBV5-4 and TRBJ1-2; D is uncertain. V was pared by 6 bases and J by 5 bases, with 17 bases between. The CDR3 runs to 14 residues. CDR1 and CDR2 (germline): SGHNT, YYREEE (reference sequence). CDR3 loop: CASTPDRSSYGYTF. The CDR3 bases are TGTGCCAGCACCCCGGACCGTTCCTCGTATGGCTACACCTTC.

The rearrangement joins TRBV19 to TRBJ1-1; the D gene is possibly TRBD1 (5 bases). CDR1 LNHDA and CDR2 SQIVND come from the germline V gene (reference sequence). V was trimmed by 0 bases and J by 8 bases, leaving 22 bases between them. The CDR3 runs 17 residues. The CDR3 DNA sequence: TGTGCCAGTAGTATAGATCGGGTGGGAGCAGGGCGGAGAGAAGCTTTCTTT. Translation gives CASSIDRVGAGRREAFF.

The chain joins TRBV24-1 to TRBJ2-7, with D unresolved. Per the germline V gene, CDR1 is KGHDR and CDR2 is SFDVKD. This CDR3 comprises 11 residues. Trimming took 3 bases from V and 2 from J, leaving 1 base between them. The CDR3 coding sequence is TGTGCCACCAGTGATACCTACGAGCAGTACTTC. Amino acids: CATSDTYEQYF.

This chain connects TRBV12-5 to TRBJ1-3; no reliable D call. The V end was cut by 4 bases, the J end by 3 bases, with 7 bases between. The CDR3 totals 13 residues. CDR1 and CDR2 (germline): LGHNT, FRNRAP. This CDR3 is CASGSKIGNTIYF. In DNA form, the CDR3 reads TGTGCTAGTGGTTCCAAAATTGGAAACACCATATATTTT.

This clone was recorded a few times. Distinct nucleotide sequences in the sample also encode this CDR3. This chain joins TRBV9 and TRBJ1-5, with D unresolved. This CDR3 region has 14 residues. CDR1 SGDLS and CDR2 YYNGEE come from the germline V gene. V lost 3 bases and J lost 4, with 11 bases in between. CDR3 nucleotides: TGTGCCAGCAGCGCGAGCGGGGTTAATCAGCCCCAGCATTTT. Its protein is CASSASGVNQPQHF.